A selection of T cell receptor beta chains follows, all from one sample in a study of blood T cell repertoires in COVID-19. TCRdb's copy holds only in-frame clones and misses some; the assay was immunoSEQ multiplex PCR. The sample has about 120,000 clones, less than 75% seen once. The sequenced sample was peripheral blood. The source is a human donor with acute or convalescent COVID-19. The donor label of this sample is uncertain. CDR3s include the opening cysteine and the closing phenylalanine or tryptophan. Fields, in order: clone size, D gene, J gene, V gene, CDR3 DNA, CDR3 protein. D genes are given only for firm matches. Only part of the rows carry a size: once, few, many, or a class if the clone is expanded.

few	NA	TRBJ1-5	TRBV5-1	TGCGCCAGCTCAGGAGGAGAAGGTCAGCCCCAGCATTTT	CASSGGEGQPQHF
NA	TRBD2	TRBJ2-3	TRBV28	TGTGCCAGCAGTTTTCAGCGGGGGAACACAGATACGCAGTATTTT	CASSFQRGNTDTQYF
NA	NA	TRBJ1-3	TRBV20-1	TGCAGTGCTAGTTTTCTAGCTTCCTCTGGAAACACCATATATTTT	CSASFLASSGNTIYF
NA	TRBD1	TRBJ1-1	TRBV5-6	TGTGCCAGCAGCTTCGGGACAGGGGGAAACACTGAAGCTTTCTTT	CASSFGTGGNTEAFF
few	NA	TRBJ1-6	TRBV14	TGTGCCAGCAGCCAAGGAGTGGCAGGGGACCTTGGGAGTTCACCCCTCCACTTT	CASSQGVAGDLGSSPLHF
NA	TRBD1	TRBJ1-5	TRBV2	TGTGCCAGCAGTGGACAGGGAATATATAGCAATCAGCCCCAGCATTTT	CASSGQGIYSNQPQHF
once	TRBD1	TRBJ2-5	TRBV5-4	TGTGCCAGCAGCTTGGTATCCCCCCCGACAGGGTTTGTGGCAGAGACCCAGTACTTC	CASSLVSPPTGFVAETQYF
NA	TRBD1	TRBJ2-6	TRBV4-1	TGCGCCAGCAGCCAAACGACAGGGGCATCTGGGGCCAACGTCCTGACTTTC	CASSQTTGASGANVLTF
NA	NA	TRBJ2-5	TRBV28	TGTGCCAGCACCCAGTTCTGGGCATCCAGAGAGACCCAGTACTTC	CASTQFWASRETQYF
NA	NA	TRBJ2-7	TRBV27	TGTGCCAGCAGACGACCCGGGTTTTCCTACGAGCAGTACTTC	CASRRPGFSYEQYF
NA	NA	TRBJ2-5	TRBV29-1	TGCAGCGTGGGGCGACAGGGAGGAGAGACCCAGTACTTC	CSVGRQGGETQYF
NA	NA	TRBJ1-3	TRBV27	TGTGCCAGCAGTAAAAGACAGAGCTCTGGAAACACCATATATTTT	CASSKRQSSGNTIYF
NA	TRBD1	TRBJ1-2	TRBV18	TGTGCCAGCTCACCACCGACCCTGGGGACAGGGAAAGGCTACACCTTC	CASSPPTLGTGKGYTF
NA	TRBD2	TRBJ2-7	TRBV18	TGTGCCAGCTCAAAATCGCTAGCGGGGGTACCCAGCGAGCAGTACTTC	CASSKSLAGVPSEQYF
NA	TRBD2	TRBJ2-1	TRBV5-6	TGTGCCAGCAACCCTATTGGGGGGGGGAGTAATGAGCAGTTCTTC	CASNPIGGGSNEQFF
NA	NA	TRBJ1-1	TRBV5-6	TGTGCCAGCAGCTTGTACGGCGGTAGAGGCACTGAAGCTTTCTTT	CASSLYGGRGTEAFF
NA	NA	TRBJ2-3	TRBV5-1	TGCGCCAGCAGCGAGGGGGATAGCACAGATACGCAGTATTTT	CASSEGDSTDTQYF
NA	NA	TRBJ2-7	TRBV2	TGTGCCAGCAGAGGGCAGGGTCTATCCTACGAGCAGTACTTC	CASRGQGLSYEQYF
NA	TRBD2	TRBJ2-3	TRBV29-1	TGCAGCGTGCCACGTCTAGCGGGGGGTACCACAGATACGCAGTATTTT	CSVPRLAGGTTDTQYF
NA	NA	TRBJ1-1	TRBV6-6	TGTGCCAGCAAGAGCGGGGGGAGTGAAGCTTTCTTT	CASKSGGSEAFF
few	TRBD1	TRBJ1-2	TRBV4-1	TGCGCCAGCAGCCGCGGTTTTTATGAGGGACAGGCGGATTCTAACTATGGCTACACCTTC	CASSRGFYEGQADSNYGYTF
NA	TRBD2	TRBJ2-3	TRBV11-2	TGTGCCAGCAGTTCTAGCGGGGGGGCCGGTTTTACGCAGTATTTT	CASSSSGGAGFTQYF
few	NA	TRBJ2-5	TRBV9	TGTGCCAGCAGCGTAAATTCCGGTCCGTCAGAGACCCAGTACTTC	CASSVNSGPSETQYF
NA	NA	TRBJ1-4	TRBV19	TGTGCCAGTAGTAAGACTGCAACTAATGAAAAACTGTTTTTT	CASSKTATNEKLFF
NA	NA	TRBJ2-1	TRBV7-3	TGTGCCAGCAGCCCAGAACGGGTGCATGAGCAGTTCTTC	CASSPERVHEQFF
NA	TRBD1	TRBJ1-6	TRBV7-8	TGTGCCAGCAGCCTACTGACAGGGAAGGGTTCACCCCTCCACTTT	CASSLLTGKGSPLHF
NA	TRBD1	TRBJ1-2	TRBV29-1	TGCAGCGCTTCGGGACAGACGGACTCGAACTATGGCTACACCTTC	CSASGQTDSNYGYTF
many	NA	TRBJ2-3	TRBV11-2	TGTGCCAGCAGCTTTTCGGGGAGCACAGATACGCAGTATTTT	CASSFSGSTDTQYF
NA	TRBD1	TRBJ2-1	TRBV24-1	TGTGCCACCCCAGGGACAGGGACCTACAATGAGCAGTTCTTC	CATPGTGTYNEQFF
few	TRBD2	TRBJ2-7	TRBV14	TGTGCCAGCAGCCTCGGGACTAGCTGGACCTACGAGCAGTACTTC	CASSLGTSWTYEQYF
NA	NA	TRBJ1-1	TRBV5-4	TGTGCCAGCAGCTTGGCCGGGGGGCGCGAAGCTTTCTTT	CASSLAGGREAFF